The 26 T cell receptor beta chains reported below all come from one sample, sequenced in a study of blood T cells in healthy people across ages. A sample-barcoded 5' primer and a J-beta primer mix were used in a second PCR of about 7 to 12 cycles. TCRdb passed the 5' RACE reads through MiXCR, listing each CDR3 protein once. The sample has fewer than 1,000,000 distinct CDR3 sequences; approximately 44% are singletons. Source material: blood. Receptors originate from a man between 60 and 75 years old in good health.

This clonotype came up a few times. CDR3 nucleotide sequence: TGTGCCAGCAGTGCTGACAGGCCGAACTATGGCTACACCTTC. It translates to CASSADRPNYGYTF. The rearrangement links TRBV6-5 to TRBJ1-2, with a weak D call TRBD1 (6 bases). CDR1 is MNHEY, CDR2 SVGAGI, per germline. The length of the CDR3 is 14 residues. Trimming cost V 5 bases and J 2 bases, with 12 bases left between them.

This chain connects TRBV6-5 to TRBJ1-6; D unclear. The V end lost 7 bases, the J end lost 0 bases, and 10 bases lay between the germline ends. The CDR3 runs to 15 residues. The germline V gene has CDR1 MNHEY and CDR2 SVGAGI. For the CDR3, the DNA is TGTGCCAGCACCGGGCTGAGCTCCTATAATTCACCCCTCCACTTT. Encoded protein: CASTGLSSYNSPLHF.

The rearrangement links TRBV20-1 to TRBJ2-4; no reliable D call. This CDR3 spans 13 amino acids. Trimming cost V 7 bases and J 4 bases, with 14 bases left between them. The germline V gene encodes CDR1 DFQATT and CDR2 SNEGSKA (reference sequence). CDR3 sequence: CSDLGLGKNIQYF. DNA of the CDR3: TGCAGTGATTTGGGCTTGGGGAAAAACATTCAGTACTTC.

Of note for this clonotype: The junction shows a germline mismatch at one end, possibly a read error. The chain carries TRBV2 and TRBJ1-2; the D is unclear. The CDR3 has 13 amino acids. Germline V gives CDR1 SNHLY, CDR2 FYNNEI. The CDR3 DNA reads as TGTGCCAGCGGTGAAAGCAAGTACGATGGCTACACCTTC. Its translation: CASGESKYDGYTF. The variable domain in full, completed from reference TRBV2 and TRBJ1-2, reads EPEVTQTPSHQVTQMGQEVILRCVPISNHLYFYWYRQILGQKVEFLVSFYNNEISEKSEIFDDQFSVERPDGSNFTLKIRSTKLEDSAMYFCASGESKYDGYTFGSGTRLTVV.

The chain employs TRBV4-1 and TRBJ2-7; D is unresolved. V dropped 1 base and J dropped 2 bases, with 12 bases sitting between them. Germline V gene sequence: CDR1 MGHRA, CDR2 YSYEKL. The CDR3 loop spans 15 amino acids. The CDR3 nucleotides read TGCGCCAGCAGCCAAGCGTCTGGCCAAACCTACGAGCAGTACTTC. It codes for CASSQASGQTYEQYF.

This clonotype was seen only a few times. The rearrangement links TRBV6-2 or TRBV6-3 to TRBJ2-1; TRBD1 or TRBD2 may be the D gene (5 bases each). V gave up 6 bases and J gave up 4 bases, with 16 bases separating them. The CDR3 runs to 15 residues. Per germline, CDR1 MNHEY and CDR2 SVGEGT. The CDR3 region has the DNA TGTGCCAGCAGCTACGTGGGGGTGGGGTACAATGAGCAGTTCTTC. Protein sequence: CASSYVGVGYNEQFF.

A few counts support this clonotype. This sequence joins TRBV30 and TRBJ2-7, with 8 nucleotides matching TRBD2. CDR1 is GTSNPN and CDR2 is SVGIG in the germline V gene (reference sequence). The J segment lost 2 bases and the V segment lost 2 bases, leaving 5 bases of the junction unmatched. The CDR3 is made up of 14 amino acids. The CDR3 sequence: CAWSLGGGTYEQYF. CDR3 coding DNA: TGTGCCTGGAGTTTAGGCGGGGGGACCTACGAGCAGTACTTC.

V usage is TRBV28 and J usage is TRBJ2-3; 9 nucleotides agree with TRBD1. The CDR3 covers 14 residues. Germline CDR1 is MDHEN and CDR2 is SYDVKM. With 10 bases clipped from V and 2 bases from J, the junction kept 7 bases outside the gene matches. CDR3 loop: CANRRDRVTDTQYF. CDR3 DNA sequence: TGTGCCAACAGACGGGACAGGGTCACAGATACGCAGTATTTT.

The rearrangement uses TRBV4-3 and TRBJ1-4; no firm D call. CDR1 LGHNA and CDR2 YSLEER come from the germline V gene. The CDR3 covers 15 residues. The V end was cut by 4 bases, the J end by 8 bases, with 17 bases between. The CDR3 here is CASSPNAGRQEKLFF. The CDR3 coding sequence is TGCGCCAGCAGCCCCAATGCCGGGAGGCAGGAAAAACTGTTTTTT.

J is TRBJ1-1 and V is TRBV25-1, with D tentatively TRBD1 (6 bases). The germline V gene has CDR1 MGHDK and CDR2 SYGVNS. This CDR3 is 17 amino acids long. V lost 5 bases and J lost 0, with 19 bases in between. In DNA, the CDR3 is TGTGCCAGCAGTCCGCACTCAGGGACACTTATGAACACTGAAGCTTTCTTT. The encoded protein is CASSPHSGTLMNTEAFF.

The sample holds a few counts of this clonotype. The chain has TRBV7-2 and TRBJ2-1, with D possibly being TRBD2 (6 bases). Trimming left V 4 bases short and J 9 bases short, with 16 bases between. This CDR3 region has 14 residues. Germline-derived CDR1 and CDR2 are SGHTA and FQGNSA. Here the CDR3 DNA reads TGTGCCAGCAGCTCTCTAGCCGGGGGAGGTGAGCAGTTCTTC. Its translation: CASSSLAGGGEQFF.

This clonotype turned up a few times. Written as DNA, the CDR3 is TGTGCCACCAGCCCTCGGACAGGGCGCTACGAGCAGTACTTC. Translated: CATSPRTGRYEQYF. J is TRBJ2-7 and V is TRBV15; 8 bases agree with TRBD1. The CDR3 has 14 residues. Germline values: CDR1 LNHNV, CDR2 YYDKDF (reference sequence). The V segment lost 5 bases and the J segment 3 bases; nucleotides outside the gene matches: 6.

The J gene is TRBJ1-1, the V gene TRBV7-2, with a possible D match to TRBD1 (5 bases). The V and J ends lost 2 bases and 3 bases respectively, with 19 bases between them. The CDR3 length is 17 residues. The germline CDR1 and CDR2 sequences are SGHTA and FQGNSA. The DNA for the CDR3 is TGTGCCAGCAGCTTAATCTTGGGGCAGGGAGGGGACACTGAAGCTTTCTTT. Translating gives CASSLILGQGGDTEAFF.

This clonotype came up a few times. The CDR3 DNA reads TGTGCCAGCAGCCATGGACGCCAGGATATCAACTATGGCTACACCTTC. Translated: CASSHGRQDINYGYTF. The V call is TRBV7-8, the J call TRBJ1-2; the D is unclear. CDR3 length equals 16 residues. The V end was cut by 5 bases, the J end by 2 bases, with 18 bases between. CDR1 SGHVS and CDR2 FQNEAQ come from the germline V gene.

The V call is TRBV7-2, the J call TRBJ2-3; 8 nucleotides agree with TRBD1. V shed 2 bases, J shed 2 bases, and the junction held 3 bases outside the gene matches. The CDR3 has 15 amino acids. Per germline, CDR1 SGHTA and CDR2 FQGNSA. CDR3 nucleotides: TGTACCAGCAGCTTAAACAGGGGGAACACAGATACGCAGTATTTT. It is translated as CTSSLNRGNTDTQYF.

The V call is TRBV9, the J call TRBJ2-5; 7 bases match TRBD1. CDR3 length equals 16 residues. Germline V gene data show CDR1 as SGDLS and CDR2 as YYNGEE. V was clipped by 0 bases and J by 4 bases; unmatched bases: 9. Written as DNA, the CDR3 is TGTGCCAGCAGCGTAGAAGGGGGCGGTCCGGGAGAGACCCAGTACTTC. Translated, it gives CASSVEGGGPGETQYF.

This clonotype has more than one count but fewer than ten. This sequence joins TRBV25-1 and TRBJ2-1, with D perhaps matching TRBD2 (7 bases). The CDR3 consists of 14 residues. V lost 4 bases and J 7 bases, leaving 14 bases between the germline ends. Germline CDR1 reads MGHDK; CDR2 reads SYGVNS. The DNA for the CDR3 is TGTGCCAGCAGTGTTTCGCGGGGGCTGAATGAGCAGTTCTTC. Translated: CASSVSRGLNEQFF.

This clonotype has ten or more counts. The rearrangement links TRBV9 to TRBJ2-5; a weak D match, TRBD1 (5 bases). The CDR3 length is 15 residues. Germline CDR1 SGDLS, CDR2 YYNGEE. Trimming removed 4 bases at V and 1 base at J, with 14 bases between. CDR3 bases: TGTGCCAGCAGCAACCGAAGGGGATTCCAAGAGACCCAGTACTTC. Translation: CASSNRRGFQETQYF.

The V call is TRBV27, the J call TRBJ2-3; D is unresolved. The germline CDR1 and CDR2 sequences are MNHEY and SMNVEV (reference sequence). The CDR3 is 13 amino acids. Trimming pared 6 bases from V and 0 bases from J, leaving 7 bases between. The CDR3 here is CASRRPSTDTQYF. The CDR3 DNA reads as TGTGCCAGCAGGAGGCCTAGCACAGATACGCAGTATTTT.

The chain combines TRBV7-2 with TRBJ1-1; D gene ambiguous. Between the trimmed V and J ends, which lost 1 base and 0 bases, there was a span of 9 bases. CDR1 is SGHTA, CDR2 FQGNSA, per germline. The CDR3 sequence is 15 residues long. CDR3: CASSLGEAVNTEAFF. Written as DNA, the CDR3 is TGTGCCAGCAGCTTAGGGGAGGCAGTGAACACTGAAGCTTTCTTT.

The chain carries TRBV15 and TRBJ2-7; a possible D gene is TRBD1 (5 bases). CDR3 length: 14 amino acids. Per the germline V gene, CDR1 is LNHNV and CDR2 is YYDKDF (reference sequence). Trimming removed 0 bases at V and 4 bases at J, with 10 bases between. The DNA for the CDR3 is TGTGCCACCAGCAGAGATACAGGCAGGTACGAGCAGTACTTC. Protein sequence: CATSRDTGRYEQYF. The complete variable domain, with remaining parts taken from reference TRBV15 and TRBJ2-7, reads DAMVIQNPRYQVTQFGKPVTLSCSQTLNHNVMYWYQQKSSQAPKLLFHYYDKDFNNEADTPDNFQSRRPNTSFCFLDIRSPGLGDTAMYLCATSRDTGRYEQYFGPGTRLTVT.

The chain recombines TRBV12-3 or TRBV12-4 with TRBJ2-7; 7 bases map to TRBD2. V lost 3 bases and J lost 3; bases outside the gene matches: 5. There are 14 residues in the CDR3. The CDR3 loop reads CASSLVGGNYEQYF. CDR3 DNA: TGTGCCAGCAGTTTGGTCGGGGGGAACTACGAGCAGTACTTC.

This clonotype has a handful of counts. The J gene is TRBJ2-1, the V gene TRBV20-1, with 7 nucleotides matching TRBD2. CDR1 is DFQATT, CDR2 SNEGSKA, per germline (reference sequence). J lost 7 bases, V lost 4 bases, and 7 bases had no gene match. The CDR3 runs to 13 residues. CDR3 region: CSAKRGPDNEQFF. Written as DNA, the CDR3 is TGCAGTGCTAAGCGGGGTCCGGATAATGAGCAGTTCTTC.

This clonotype was seen a few times. This chain connects TRBV4-3 to TRBJ2-7; 7 bases map to TRBD1. V lost 2 bases to trimming and J lost 1 base; unmatched junction nucleotides: 2. The germline V gene has CDR1 LGHNA and CDR2 YSLEER. The CDR3 length is 14 residues. DNA of the CDR3: TGCGCCAGCAGCCAATTGGGACAGTCCTACGAGCAGTACTTC. Protein product: CASSQLGQSYEQYF.

In its sample, this clonotype was seen many times. This chain connects TRBV14 to TRBJ1-2, with a possible D match to TRBD1 (5 bases). V lost 5 bases, J lost 5 bases, and 9 bases lay in between. The CDR3 loop spans 12 amino acids. Germline lookup yields CDR1 SGHDN and CDR2 FVKESK. CDR3 in DNA: TGTGCCAGCAGCGGTGACAGATATGGCTACACCTTC. Its translation is CASSGDRYGYTF.

The V gene is TRBV7-9, the J gene TRBJ2-1, with 9 bases matching TRBD2. Losses at the gene ends were 3 bases for V and 5 bases for J; bases not matched to a gene: 5. CDR1 is SEHNR and CDR2 is FQNEAQ in the germline V gene (reference sequence). This CDR3 is 15 amino acids long. CDR3 sequence reads: CASSFLAGENNEQFF. The CDR3 nucleotides read TGTGCCAGCAGCTTCTTAGCGGGGGAGAACAATGAGCAGTTCTTC. Looking up the rest from reference TRBV7-9 and TRBJ2-1 gives the full variable domain: DTGVSQNPRHKITKRGQNVTFRCDPISEHNRLYWYRQTLGQGPEFLTYFQNEAQLEKSRLLSDRFSAERPKGSFSTLEIQRTEQGDSAMYLCASSFLAGENNEQFFGPGTRLTVL.